This is a list of T cell receptor beta chains from one sample in a study of radiation and T cells in renal cell carcinoma. Produced via immunoSEQ multiplex PCR; TCRdb's table is partial and in-frame only. The sample records about 78,000 clones, roughly nine tenths being singletons. Sequenced here: blood, sampled from a patient whose treatment included radiotherapy and nephrectomy. The receptors stem from an older woman with renal cell carcinoma. The CDR3 runs from the conserved cysteine through the conserved F or W. D genes are given only for firm matches. Size is stated for part of the rows, as once, few or many counts, or as a class when the clone is expanded.

j_gene	d_gene	v_gene	abundance	CDR3aa	CDR3nt
TRBJ2-1	.	TRBV5-4	.	CASTSPGHNEQFF	TGTGCCAGCACCTCGCCGGGCCACAATGAGCAGTTCTTC
TRBJ2-1	.	TRBV19	.	CASSIEGVNEQFF	TGTGCCAGTAGTATCGAAGGGGTCAATGAGCAGTTCTTC
TRBJ2-3	.	TRBV9	.	CASSVAQGWADTQYF	TGTGCCAGCAGCGTAGCCCAGGGCTGGGCAGATACGCAGTATTTT
TRBJ2-7	TRBD1	TRBV29-1	.	CSVEAPGQNYEQYF	TGCAGCGTCGAGGCCCCGGGACAGAATTACGAGCAGTACTTC
TRBJ1-1	.	TRBV11-3	.	CASSLVHLNTEAFF	TGTGCCAGCAGCTTAGTACACCTGAACACTGAAGCTTTCTTT
TRBJ1-2	.	TRBV6-5	once	CASSPHPADGYTF	TGTGCCAGCAGTCCACACCCCGCGGATGGCTACACCTTC
TRBJ1-6	TRBD1	TRBV27	.	CASSWTGTNSPLHF	TGTGCCAGCAGTTGGACAGGGACGAATTCACCCCTCCACTTT
TRBJ2-3	TRBD2	TRBV5-5	.	CASSLESQRGVDTQYF	TGTGCCAGCAGCTTGGAATCTCAGCGGGGGGTTGATACGCAGTATTTT
TRBJ1-3	TRBD1	TRBV9	.	CASSAGQGSGNTIYF	TGTGCCAGCAGCGCGGGACAGGGGTCAGGAAACACCATATATTTT
TRBJ2-7	TRBD2	TRBV11-3	.	CASSLVQGLGSSYEQYF	TGTGCCAGCAGCTTAGTGCAAGGACTAGGGAGCTCCTACGAGCAGTACTTC
TRBJ2-7	.	TRBV9	.	CASSPRTGAYEQYF	TGTGCCAGCAGCCCTCGGACGGGGGCCTACGAGCAGTACTTC